These 3 T cell receptor beta chains were all obtained from the same sample, sequenced in a study of shared clonotypes between healthy human individuals. Assay: immunoSEQ multiplex PCR; the TCRdb copy retains only in-frame clones and omits some. Altogether about 490,000 clones are present, 76% being singletons, with the ten largest covering approximately 12%. Input material: PBMCs. The receptors shown here come from a woman in her thirties or forties in good health. Some clones in this sample may be carry-over from other donors' samples.

The rearrangement joins TRBV7-9 to TRBJ2-1; D ambiguous. CDR3 length equals 14 residues. Trimming took off 3 bases at V and 0 bases at J, with 6 bases between the two ends. Germline V gives CDR1 SEHNR, CDR2 FQNEAQ (reference sequence). CDR3 DNA sequence: TGTGCCAGCAGCTTGATAAGCTCCTACAATGAGCAGTTCTTC. Translation: CASSLISSYNEQFF.

The chain couples TRBV14 to TRBJ2-5; D gene unclear. Germline-derived CDR1 and CDR2 are SGHDN and FVKESK. V dropped 6 bases and J dropped 9 bases, with 14 bases sitting between them. The CDR3 contains 12 residues. The CDR3 region has the DNA TGTGCCAGCAGTACCATCGGAGTGGCCCAGTACTTC. Residues: CASSTIGVAQYF.

This rearrangement joins TRBV5-4 to TRBJ2-5; no clear D. The CDR3 has 13 amino acids. With 1 base removed from V and 2 bases from J, the gap between germline ends came to 6 bases. Germline CDR1 SGHNT, CDR2 YYREEE (reference sequence). The CDR3 coding sequence is TGTGCCAGCAGCTTGACCGAACAAGAGACCCAGTACTTC. This encodes CASSLTEQETQYF. Complete variable domain (other parts from reference TRBV5-4 and TRBJ2-5): ETGVTQSPTHLIKTRGQQVTLRCSSQSGHNTVSWYQQALGQGPQFIFQYYREEENGRGNFPPRFSGLQFPNYSSELNVNALELDDSALYLCASSLTEQETQYFGPGTRLLVL.